This entry features one TCR beta chain sequence. No antigen is known for it. One end of the junction does not line up with germline, which may come from a read error. This specimen comes from a study of tumor-infiltrating lymphocytes in primary liver carcinoma. Study-level background: Aged between 30 and 69 years, the patients were men and women. About 3.65 to 8 million productive TCRbeta reads were obtained from the samples, with similar numbers across tissue types. Whole-study results and caveats: A small share of top clones, only about 7-25%, was found in all five tumor regions.

A constant-region primer served to make TCR beta cDNA from roughly 460 ng total RNA. It was through three nested multiplex PCR rounds of slightly modified ARM-PCR that TCR beta libraries arose. With TRBV1-TRBV30 forward primers and a C-beta reverse primer, the first two PCR rounds were run for around 10 cycles each. Using its own MiXCR run on the multiplex PCR reads, TCRdb lists one record per CDR3 protein. The sample lists about 74,000 distinct CDR3 sequences; roughly 69% were seen once. This CDR3 spans 15 amino acids. Germline V CDR1 and CDR2: MNHEY, SVGAGI. The source material, roughly 18-32 mg of unsorted bulk tissue, was used to co-extract RNA and DNA. Tumor samples were assessed, and every one had over 85% viable tumor cells.

Sequencing used liver tumor tissue from sampling region 4. Subset noted: tumor region T4, right-lateral pole. V gene TRBV6-5 combines with J gene TRBJ2-7; a weak D match, TRBD1 (7 bases). The TCR originated in a man between 40 and 49 years old with primary liver carcinoma and hepatitis B virus infection. CDR3 DNA sequence: TGTGCCAGCAGTACTACAGGGGCCATGCGGGATGGGCAGTATTTC. It is translated as CASSTTGAMRDGQYF.